The next 2 T cell receptor beta chains were all read from a single sample in a study of shared clonotypes between healthy human individuals. Assay used: immunoSEQ multiplex PCR; TCRdb lists only in-frame clones, some missing. The sample holds nearly 2 million clones, just under 95% seen once. Naive CD8 cells, CD45RO-negative and positively selected for CCR7, excluded terminally differentiated effector memory CD45RA+ cells. Input material: naive CD8+ T cells sorted from blood. Every receptor here comes from a man between 18 and 29 years old in good health.

V gene TRBV7-9 combines with J gene TRBJ2-3; D is uncertain. This CDR3 is 13 amino acids long. Germline CDR1 and CDR2: SEHNR and FQNEAQ (reference sequence). V lost 8 bases and J lost 0, with 9 bases in between. The CDR3 nucleotides read TGTGCCAGCGGCGGCGACAGCACAGATACGCAGTATTTT. Its protein product is CASGGDSTDTQYF.

This rearrangement joins TRBV2 to TRBJ2-7; D possibly corresponds to TRBD1 (5 bases). Germline V gives CDR1 SNHLY, CDR2 FYNNEI. Trimming pared 7 bases from V and 3 bases from J, leaving 13 bases between. The CDR3 has 13 amino acids. The CDR3 is CASNQGPYYEQYF. Here the CDR3 DNA reads TGTGCCAGCAATCAGGGCCCTTACTACGAGCAGTACTTC.